The clone carrying this TCR beta chain was seen at least ten times. The data were obtained in a study of breast tumors, draining lymph nodes, adjacent tissues. The lymph nodes were axillary draining lymph nodes from breast cancer patients. This CDR3 has 16 amino acids. CDR1 is SGHKS and CDR2 is YYEKEE in the germline V gene (reference sequence). Trimming stripped 0 bases from V and 0 bases from J, with 10 bases between. In TCRdb, the multiplex PCR reads were re-called with MiXCR into one record per CDR3 protein. The data show 150,000 or so distinct CDR3 sequences, 33% seen once. The chain employs TRBV5-5 and TRBJ1-3; D possibly corresponds to TRBD1 (5 bases). This TCR was recovered from a female donor with breast cancer. Some clones in this sample may be carry-over from other donors' samples. The material sequenced was axillary lymph node tissue. DNA for the CDR3: TGTGCCAGCAGCTTGGATACGGGACGCTCTGGAAACACCATATATTTT. Its translation: CASSLDTGRSGNTIYF.